The T cell receptor (beta chain) described here comes from a study of blood T cell repertoires in COVID-19. Study details: The United States, Italy and Spain provided the acute and convalescent COVID-19 samples.

Clones were sequenced by immunoSEQ multiplex PCR, and TCRdb holds only the in-frame ones, with some missing. The sample consists of tens of thousands of clones, around 87% of them appearing once. Germline V lookup: CDR1 DFQATT, CDR2 SNEGSKA (reference sequence). The CDR3 contains 16 residues. Trimming left V 3 bases short and J 3 bases short, with 17 bases between. Sequenced material: peripheral blood. The chain recombines TRBV20-1 with TRBJ2-2; unclear D gene. The receptor was isolated from a human donor in a cohort sampled during active COVID-19. CDR3 sequence: CSASSPLTPDTGELFF. The CDR3 region has the DNA TGCAGTGCTAGTAGCCCGTTAACTCCGGACACCGGGGAGCTGTTTTTT.